Each of the 28 T cell receptor beta chains below was sequenced from the same sample in a study of control samples from healthy donors and cancer patients. Assay used: immunoSEQ multiplex PCR; TCRdb lists only in-frame clones, some missing. The sample records about 96,000 clones, over 85% being singletons. Sequenced input: blood. The receptors here all came from a man between 18 and 35 years old in good health.

In its sample, this clone was seen once. This chain connects TRBV2 to TRBJ1-2; D gene uncertain. This CDR3 is 14 amino acids long. Trimming removed 8 bases from V and 1 base from J, with 14 bases in between. Germline CDR1 and CDR2: SNHLY and FYNNEI. DNA for the CDR3: TGTGCCAGCTGCGAGGTAGTAGTTAACTATGGCTACACCTTC. It codes for CASCEVVVNYGYTF.

The genes are TRBV4-1 and TRBJ2-5, with D tentatively TRBD1 (6 bases). The V end was cut by 1 base, the J end by 4 bases, with 13 bases between. Germline V gene lookup returns CDR1 MGHRA and CDR2 YSYEKL. The CDR3 is made up of 15 amino acids. The CDR3 loop reads CASSQVAGAGETQYF. DNA of the CDR3: TGCGCCAGCAGCCAAGTGGCAGGGGCGGGAGAGACCCAGTACTTC.

The chain couples TRBV4-1 to TRBJ2-3; D is ambiguous. The germline V and J ends were trimmed by 4 bases and 3 bases, with 8 bases remaining between them. Germline lookup yields CDR1 MGHRA and CDR2 YSYEKL. There are 13 residues in the CDR3. CDR3 DNA sequence: TGCGCCAGCAGCCCCCAAAGGACAGATACGCAGTATTTT. Protein sequence: CASSPQRTDTQYF.

This clone was seen just once. CDR3 DNA sequence: TGCGCCAGCAGCTTGGCAATCACCTACGAGCAGTACTTC. It encodes CASSLAITYEQYF. The chain employs TRBV5-1 and TRBJ2-7; unclear D gene. The length of the CDR3 is 13 residues. V shed 0 bases and J shed 2 bases, with 6 bases lying between them. Germline values: CDR1 SGHRS, CDR2 YFSETQ.

The chain is built from TRBV6-4 and TRBJ1-2; 9 bases fit TRBD1. The CDR3 length is 15 residues. V dropped 6 bases and J dropped 4; count of bases not matched to a gene: 9. Germline-derived CDR1 and CDR2 are MRHNA and SNTAGT. The CDR3 sequence is CASRADRGEVYGYTF. CDR3 in DNA: TGTGCCAGCAGGGCCGACAGGGGGGAGGTCTATGGCTACACCTTC.

The CDR3, as DNA: TGTGCCATCAGTGAGGGACAGAACGAAAATAGCAATCAGCCCCAGCATTTT. Protein sequence: CAISEGQNENSNQPQHF. The chain uses TRBV10-3 and TRBJ1-5; tentatively, D is TRBD1 (6 bases). Trimming cost V 2 bases and J 0 bases, with 14 bases left between them. The CDR3 covers 17 residues. Germline V CDR1 and CDR2: ENHRY, SYGVKD.

The CDR3 region is CASSYGMNTEAFF. Here the CDR3 DNA reads TGTGCCAGCAGCTATGGTATGAACACTGAAGCTTTCTTT. The chain uses TRBV14 and TRBJ1-1; no definite D call. Trimming pared 5 bases from V and 0 bases from J, leaving 7 bases between. This CDR3 has 13 amino acids. Germline lookup yields CDR1 SGHDN and CDR2 FVKESK.

The genes are TRBV28 and TRBJ1-1; D gene uncertain. V lost 5 bases and J 6 bases, leaving 13 bases between the germline ends. CDR3 length: 13 amino acids. Looked up from germline, CDR1 is MDHEN and CDR2 is SYDVKM. The CDR3 coding sequence is TGTGCCAGCAGTGTAGGGTCGAGCGCTGAAGCTTTCTTT. As protein: CASSVGSSAEAFF.

The V and J genes are TRBV27 and TRBJ2-6; D gene uncertain. V lost 4 bases and J 2 bases, leaving 12 bases between the germline ends. This CDR3 has 16 residues. The germline CDR1 and CDR2 sequences are MNHEY and SMNVEV (reference sequence). The CDR3 loop is CASSSPPRTGANVLTF. For the CDR3, the DNA is TGTGCCAGCAGTTCACCGCCCAGGACTGGGGCCAACGTCCTGACTTTC.

The chain couples TRBV6-2 or TRBV6-3 to TRBJ2-7; D may be TRBD2 (5 bases). Trimming pared 6 bases from V and 5 bases from J, leaving 8 bases between. Germline CDR1 is MNHEY and CDR2 is SVGEGT. The CDR3 contains 11 residues. CDR3 sequence: CASSLAHEQYF. CDR3 bases: TGTGCCAGCAGCCTAGCCCACGAGCAGTACTTC.

The V gene is TRBV7-6, the J gene TRBJ2-5, with D perhaps matching TRBD1 or TRBD2 (5 bases each). CDR1 is SGHVS, CDR2 FNYEAQ, per germline. Trimming removed 1 base at V and 1 base at J, with 10 bases between. The CDR3 is made up of 15 amino acids. CDR3 in DNA: TGTGCCAGCAGCTTAGGCTTGGGGGTCCAAGAGACCCAGTACTTC. Amino acids: CASSLGLGVQETQYF.

This clone was recorded only once. The rearrangement joins TRBV18 to TRBJ1-4; 8 bases line up with TRBD1. Germline values: CDR1 KGHSH, CDR2 LQKENI. With 1 base clipped from V and 8 bases from J, the junction kept 6 bases outside the gene matches. The CDR3 sequence is 15 residues long. CDR3 sequence reads: CASSPRTGFGEKLFF. CDR3 bases: TGTGCCAGCTCACCACGGACAGGGTTCGGGGAAAAACTGTTTTTT.

J is TRBJ1-4 and V is TRBV4-2; TRBD1 agrees at 10 bases. V lost 3 bases and J lost 0; bases outside the gene matches: 16. The CDR3 is 21 residues long. Germline-derived CDR1 and CDR2 are LGHNA and YNFKEQ. CDR3 sequence reads: CASSQLATGTGVGATNEKLFF. Here the CDR3 DNA reads TGTGCCAGCAGCCAGTTGGCCACCGGGACAGGGGTAGGGGCAACTAATGAAAAACTGTTTTTT.

The V gene is TRBV7-7, the J gene TRBJ2-1, with a possible D match to TRBD2 (6 bases). V was clipped by 5 bases and J by 5 bases, with 19 bases between them. The CDR3 is made up of 16 amino acids. In germline, CDR1 is SSHAT, CDR2 FNYEAQ (reference sequence). CDR3 DNA: TGTGCCAGCAGCCGTGGACTAACCCTTTATAACAATGAGCAGTTCTTC. Encoded protein: CASSRGLTLYNNEQFF.

This clone was found once. V is TRBV6-5 and J is TRBJ1-4; D might be TRBD1 (6 bases). The CDR3 is made up of 14 amino acids. V lost 1 base to trimming and J lost 6 bases, with 9 bases between them. The germline V gene has CDR1 MNHEY and CDR2 SVGAGI. The CDR3 DNA reads as TGTGCCAGCAGTTACTTCCCAGGGGATGAAAAACTGTTTTTT. This translates into CASSYFPGDEKLFF.

The chain carries TRBV7-8 and TRBJ1-1; D is perhaps TRBD1 (6 bases). This CDR3 comprises 15 residues. V was cut by 5 bases and J by 2 bases, with 15 bases left in between. The germline CDR1 and CDR2 sequences are SGHVS and FQNEAQ. The CDR3 nucleotides are TGTGCCAGCAGCCCCACGGGGGGGCGAAACACTGAAGCTTTCTTT. The encoded protein is CASSPTGGRNTEAFF.

The CDR3 loop reads CASSLQDRREYTDTQYF. The CDR3 DNA reads as TGTGCCAGCAGCTTGCAGGACCGCAGAGAGTACACAGATACGCAGTATTTT. The chain couples TRBV5-6 to TRBJ2-3; D uncertain. Per the germline V gene, CDR1 is SGHDT and CDR2 is YYEEEE. V lost 1 base and J 2 bases, leaving 17 bases between the germline ends. The CDR3 is made up of 17 amino acids. Using reference TRBV5-6 and TRBJ2-3 for the parts outside the CDR3, the full variable domain is DAGVTQSPTHLIKTRGQQVTLRCSPKSGHDTVSWYQQALGQGPQFIFQYYEEEERQRGNFPDRFSGHQFPNYSSELNVNALLLGDSALYLCASSLQDRREYTDTQYFGPGTRLTVL.

This clone appeared once. The chain recombines TRBV13 with TRBJ2-7; no clear D gene. Germline V gene data show CDR1 as PRHDT and CDR2 as FYEKMQ (reference sequence). There are 11 residues in the CDR3. V lost 0 bases, J lost 3 bases, and 0 bases lay in between. In DNA, the CDR3 is TGTGCCAGCAGCTTAGGCTACGAGCAGTACTTC. This sequence encodes CASSLGYEQYF.

J is TRBJ2-1 and V is TRBV7-2, with 9 nucleotides matching TRBD1. From germline, CDR1 is SGHTA and CDR2 FQGNSA. J lost 0 bases, V lost 6 bases, and 3 bases had no gene match. The CDR3 totals 15 residues. The CDR3 DNA is TGTGCCAGCAGGACAGGGGGAAGCTCCTACAATGAGCAGTTCTTC. Translated, it gives CASRTGGSSYNEQFF.

The rearrangement links TRBV19 to TRBJ2-2; D not resolved. Germline lookup yields CDR1 LNHDA and CDR2 SQIVND (reference sequence). CDR3 size: 14 residues. V dropped 3 bases and J dropped 6 bases, with 11 bases sitting between them. DNA for the CDR3: TGTGCCAGTAGTATTGGCAGTTGGTCCGGGGAGCTGTTTTTT. This codes for CASSIGSWSGELFF.

The chain joins TRBV29-1 to TRBJ2-5, with D maybe TRBD1 (6 bases). Germline V gives CDR1 SQVTM, CDR2 ANQGSEA. V lost 1 base to trimming and J lost 0 bases, with 18 bases between them. The CDR3 totals 17 residues. The CDR3: CSVEGGPSPQYQETQYF. In DNA, the CDR3 is TGCAGCGTTGAAGGGGGGCCTAGCCCTCAGTACCAAGAGACCCAGTACTTC.

The chain has TRBV30 and TRBJ1-2; D may be TRBD1 (6 bases). Germline V gene sequence: CDR1 GTSNPN, CDR2 SVGIG (reference sequence). V was shortened by 8 bases and J by 4 bases, with 14 bases between the two germline ends. The CDR3 extends over 12 amino acids. The DNA of the CDR3 is TGTGCCGGAACCGAAGGGGGCTATGGCTACACCTTC. This gives the protein CAGTEGGYGYTF.

This sequence joins TRBV29-1 and TRBJ2-7; no firm D call. The germline V gene encodes CDR1 SQVTM and CDR2 ANQGSEA. The CDR3 is made up of 12 amino acids. The CDR3 bases are TGCAGTTTCATTGGAGAGGCCTACGAGCAGTACTTC. Encoded protein: CSFIGEAYEQYF.

This chain joins TRBV19 and TRBJ1-6; 10 bases agree with TRBD1. With V trimmed by 9 bases and J by 8 bases, 10 bases remained unmatched. The CDR3 is made up of 15 amino acids. From germline, CDR1 is LNHDA and CDR2 SQIVND (reference sequence). CDR3 loop: CASGTGANRDSPLHF. The CDR3 DNA sequence: TGTGCCAGCGGGACAGGGGCGAATAGGGATTCACCCCTCCACTTT.

The V gene is TRBV10-3, the J gene TRBJ1-6; TRBD1 matches 7 bases. J was trimmed by 7 bases and V by 2 bases; bases with no gene match: 8. The CDR3 contains 16 residues. CDR1 is ENHRY and CDR2 is SYGVKD in the germline V gene. The CDR3 is CAISELDREPNSPLHF. Here the CDR3 DNA reads TGTGCCATCAGTGAGCTCGACAGGGAACCAAATTCACCCCTCCACTTT.

This clone was recorded once. This chain links TRBV23-1 with TRBJ1-4; D unresolved. TRBV23-1 is given ORF status, its function remaining uncertain. Trimming took 2 bases from V and 5 from J, leaving 9 bases between them. This CDR3 is built from 14 residues. Written as DNA, the CDR3 is TGCGCCAGCAGTCAACTAGACCAAAATGAAAAACTGTTTTTT. Protein product: CASSQLDQNEKLFF.

The chain links TRBV6-6 to TRBJ1-1; unclear D gene. This CDR3 is 15 amino acids long. Trimming removed 0 bases from V and 0 bases from J, with 8 bases in between. CDR1 and CDR2 (germline): MNHNY, SVGAGI (reference sequence). CDR3 protein: CASSYSGGMNTEAFF. DNA of the CDR3: TGTGCCAGCAGTTACTCGGGTGGAATGAACACTGAAGCTTTCTTT.

This rearrangement joins TRBV7-2 to TRBJ1-5, with TRBD1 identical over 8 bases. Germline CDR1 and CDR2: SGHTA and FQGNSA. The CDR3 extends over 17 amino acids. The J segment lost 0 bases and the V segment lost 1 base, leaving 5 bases of the junction unmatched. The CDR3 protein is CASSLGHRGGSNQPQHF. Written as DNA, the CDR3 is TGTGCCAGCAGCTTAGGTCACAGGGGGGGTAGCAATCAGCCCCAGCATTTT.